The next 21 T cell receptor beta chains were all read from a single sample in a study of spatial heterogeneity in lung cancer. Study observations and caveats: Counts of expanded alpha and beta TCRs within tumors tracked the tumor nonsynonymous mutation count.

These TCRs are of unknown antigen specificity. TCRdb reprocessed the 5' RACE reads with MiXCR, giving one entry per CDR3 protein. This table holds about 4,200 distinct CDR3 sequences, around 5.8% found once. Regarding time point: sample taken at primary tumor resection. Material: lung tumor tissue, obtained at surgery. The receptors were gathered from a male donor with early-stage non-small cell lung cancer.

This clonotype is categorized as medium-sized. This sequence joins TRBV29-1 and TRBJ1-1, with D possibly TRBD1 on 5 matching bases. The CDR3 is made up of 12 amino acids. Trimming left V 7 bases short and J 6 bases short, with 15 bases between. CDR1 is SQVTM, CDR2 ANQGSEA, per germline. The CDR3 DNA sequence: TGCAGCGGGCTGACAGAGACCCCTGAAGCTTTCTTT. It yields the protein CSGLTETPEAFF.

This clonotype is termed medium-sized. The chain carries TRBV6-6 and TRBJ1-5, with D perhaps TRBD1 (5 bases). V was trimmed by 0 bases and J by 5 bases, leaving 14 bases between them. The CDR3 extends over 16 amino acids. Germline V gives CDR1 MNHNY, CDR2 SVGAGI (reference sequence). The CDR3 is CASSYSTVSIHQPQHF. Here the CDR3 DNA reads TGTGCCAGCAGTTACTCGACAGTGTCAATCCATCAGCCCCAGCATTTT.

The CDR3: CASSEGGLKAVQFF. The CDR3, as DNA: TGTGCCAGCAGTGAAGGTGGACTCAAGGCGGTGCAGTTCTTC. The chain is built from TRBV2 and TRBJ2-1; perhaps TRBD2 as D (5 bases). The V gene's germline CDR1 is SNHLY and CDR2 FYNNEI. The V end lost 1 base, the J end lost 12 bases, and 16 bases lay between the germline ends. The CDR3 contains 14 residues.

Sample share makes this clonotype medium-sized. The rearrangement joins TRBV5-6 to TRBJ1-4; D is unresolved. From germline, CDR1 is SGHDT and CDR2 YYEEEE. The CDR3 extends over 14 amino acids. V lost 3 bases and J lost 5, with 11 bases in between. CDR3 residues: CASSSGLGNEKLFF. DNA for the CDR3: TGTGCCAGCAGCTCGGGCCTAGGGAATGAAAAACTGTTTTTT.

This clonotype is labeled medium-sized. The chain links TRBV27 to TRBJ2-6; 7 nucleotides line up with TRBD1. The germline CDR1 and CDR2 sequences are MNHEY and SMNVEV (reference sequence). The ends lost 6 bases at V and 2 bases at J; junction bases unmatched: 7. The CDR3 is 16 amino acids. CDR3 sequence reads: CASSERGLAGANVLTF. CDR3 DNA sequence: TGTGCCAGCAGCGAAAGGGGGCTTGCTGGGGCCAACGTCCTGACTTTC.

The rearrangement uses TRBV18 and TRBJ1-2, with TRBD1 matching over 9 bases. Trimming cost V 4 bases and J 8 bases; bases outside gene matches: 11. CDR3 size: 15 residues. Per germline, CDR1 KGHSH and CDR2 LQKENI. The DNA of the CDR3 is TGTGCCAGCTCACAACAGGACAGGGGATTCTCCGGCTACACCTTC. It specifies CASSQQDRGFSGYTF.

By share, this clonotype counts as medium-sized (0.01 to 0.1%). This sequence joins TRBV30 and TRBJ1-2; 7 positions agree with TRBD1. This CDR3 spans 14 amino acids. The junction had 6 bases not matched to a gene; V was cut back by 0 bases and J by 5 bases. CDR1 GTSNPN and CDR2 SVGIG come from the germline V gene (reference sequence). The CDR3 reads CAWSVAGGWYGYTF. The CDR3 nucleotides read TGTGCCTGGAGTGTGGCAGGGGGGTGGTATGGCTACACCTTC.

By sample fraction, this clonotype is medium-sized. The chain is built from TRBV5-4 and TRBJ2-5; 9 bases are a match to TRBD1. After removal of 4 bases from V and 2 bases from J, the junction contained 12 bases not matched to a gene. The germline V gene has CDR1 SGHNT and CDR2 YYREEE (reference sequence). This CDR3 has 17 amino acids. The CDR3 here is CASSPPPGTGPQETQYF. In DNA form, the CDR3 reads TGTGCCAGCAGCCCGCCACCCGGGACAGGGCCTCAAGAGACCCAGTACTTC. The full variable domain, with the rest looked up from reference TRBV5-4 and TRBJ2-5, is ETGVTQSPTHLIKTRGQQVTLRCSSQSGHNTVSWYQQALGQGPQFIFQYYREEENGRGNFPPRFSGLQFPNYSSELNVNALELDDSALYLCASSPPPGTGPQETQYFGPGTRLLVL.

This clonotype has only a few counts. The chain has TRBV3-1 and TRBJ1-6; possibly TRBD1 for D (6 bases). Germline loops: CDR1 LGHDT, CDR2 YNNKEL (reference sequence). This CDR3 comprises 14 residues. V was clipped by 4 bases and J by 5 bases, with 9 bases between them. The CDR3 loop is CASSLGQNNSPLHF. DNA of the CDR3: TGTGCCAGCAGCCTCGGACAGAATAATTCACCCCTCCACTTT.

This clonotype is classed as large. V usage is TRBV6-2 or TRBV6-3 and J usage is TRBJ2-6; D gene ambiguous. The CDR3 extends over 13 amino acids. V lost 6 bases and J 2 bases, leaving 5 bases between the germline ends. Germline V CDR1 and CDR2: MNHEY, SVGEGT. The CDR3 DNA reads TGTGCCAGCAGGGAACCTGGGGCCAACGTCCTGACTTTC. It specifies CASREPGANVLTF.

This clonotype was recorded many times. CDR3 loop: CASSPLRHTGTDTQYF. CDR3 in DNA: TGTGCCAGCTCACCACTGCGGCACACGGGCACAGATACGCAGTATTTT. The gene calls are TRBV18 and TRBJ2-3; D is undetermined. Germline V gene lookup returns CDR1 KGHSH and CDR2 LQKENI. Trimming pared 1 base from V and 1 base from J, leaving 12 bases between. The CDR3 totals 16 residues.

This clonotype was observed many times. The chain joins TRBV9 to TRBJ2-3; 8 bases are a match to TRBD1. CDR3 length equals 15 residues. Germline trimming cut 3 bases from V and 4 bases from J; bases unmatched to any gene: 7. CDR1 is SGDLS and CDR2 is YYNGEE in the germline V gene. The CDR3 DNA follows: TGTGCCAGCAGCGCCCAACAGGGGGGCCCAGATACGCAGTATTTT. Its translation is CASSAQQGGPDTQYF. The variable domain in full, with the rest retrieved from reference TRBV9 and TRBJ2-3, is DSGVTQTPKHLITATGQRVTLRCSPRSGDLSVYWYQQSLDQGLQFLIQYYNGEERAKGNILERFSAQQFPDLHSELNLSSLELGDSALYFCASSAQQGGPDTQYFGPGTRLTVL.

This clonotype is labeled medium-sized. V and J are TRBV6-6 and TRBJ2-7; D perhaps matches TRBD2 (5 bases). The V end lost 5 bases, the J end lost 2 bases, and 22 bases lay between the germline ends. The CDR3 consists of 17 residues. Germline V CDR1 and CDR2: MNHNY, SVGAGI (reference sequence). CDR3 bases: TGTGCCAGCAGTCGCTCCGACGGGGTGCGGAGGACCTACGAGCAGTACTTC. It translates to CASSRSDGVRRTYEQYF.

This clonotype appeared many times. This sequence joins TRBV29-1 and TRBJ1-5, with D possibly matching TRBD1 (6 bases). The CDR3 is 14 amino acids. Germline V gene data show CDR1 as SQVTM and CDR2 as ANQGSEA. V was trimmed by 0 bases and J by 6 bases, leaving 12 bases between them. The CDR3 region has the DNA TGCAGCGTTGAAGATGCGGGGGCAGGTCAGCCCCAGCATTTT. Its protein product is CSVEDAGAGQPQHF.

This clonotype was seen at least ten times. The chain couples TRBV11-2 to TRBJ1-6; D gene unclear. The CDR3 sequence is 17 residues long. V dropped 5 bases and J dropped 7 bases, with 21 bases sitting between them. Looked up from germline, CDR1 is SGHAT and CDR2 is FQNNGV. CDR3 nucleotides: TGTGCCAGCAGCCGCCTCTCGGTTGGGATTCTCAATTCACCCCTCCACTTT. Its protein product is CASSRLSVGILNSPLHF.

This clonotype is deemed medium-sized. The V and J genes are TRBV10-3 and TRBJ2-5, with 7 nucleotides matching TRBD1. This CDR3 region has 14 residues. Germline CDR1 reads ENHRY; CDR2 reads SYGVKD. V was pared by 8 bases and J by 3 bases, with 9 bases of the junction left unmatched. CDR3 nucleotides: TGTGCCATCTCAAACCTCGGGACAGAAGAGACCCAGTACTTC. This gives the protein CAISNLGTEETQYF.

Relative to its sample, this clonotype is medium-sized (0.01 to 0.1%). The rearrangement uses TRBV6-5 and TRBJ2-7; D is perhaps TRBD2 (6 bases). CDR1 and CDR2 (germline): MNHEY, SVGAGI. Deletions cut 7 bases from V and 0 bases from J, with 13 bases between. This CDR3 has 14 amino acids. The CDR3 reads CASKRGAGSYEQYF. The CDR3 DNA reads TGTGCCAGCAAGCGCGGGGCGGGCTCCTACGAGCAGTACTTC.

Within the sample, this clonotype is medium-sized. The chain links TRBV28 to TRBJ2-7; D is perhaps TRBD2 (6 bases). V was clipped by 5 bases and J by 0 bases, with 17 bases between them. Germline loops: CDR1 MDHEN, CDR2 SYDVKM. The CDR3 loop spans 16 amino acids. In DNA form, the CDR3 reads TGTGCCAGCAGTCCGCCAAGCGGAGGGAGCTCCTACGAGCAGTACTTC. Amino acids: CASSPPSGGSSYEQYF.

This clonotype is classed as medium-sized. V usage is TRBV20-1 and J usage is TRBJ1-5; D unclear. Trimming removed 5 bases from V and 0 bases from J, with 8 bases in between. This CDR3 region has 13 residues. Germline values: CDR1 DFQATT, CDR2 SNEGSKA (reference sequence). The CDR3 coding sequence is TGCAGTGCTTCCGTCAATAGCAATCAGCCCCAGCATTTT. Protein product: CSASVNSNQPQHF.

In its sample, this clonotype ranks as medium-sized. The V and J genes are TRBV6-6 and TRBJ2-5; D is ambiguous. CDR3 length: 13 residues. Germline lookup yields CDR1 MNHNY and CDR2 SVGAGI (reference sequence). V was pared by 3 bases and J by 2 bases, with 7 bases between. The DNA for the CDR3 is TGTGCCAGCAGTTATACGCTGCAAGAGACCCAGTACTTC. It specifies CASSYTLQETQYF.

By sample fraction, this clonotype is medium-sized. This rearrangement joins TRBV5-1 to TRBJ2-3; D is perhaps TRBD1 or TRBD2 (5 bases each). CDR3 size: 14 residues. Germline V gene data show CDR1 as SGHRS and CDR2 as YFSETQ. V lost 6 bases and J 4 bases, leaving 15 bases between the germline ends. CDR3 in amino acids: CASTSVGGADTQYF. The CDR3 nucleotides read TGCGCCAGCACCTCGGTTGGGGGTGCAGATACGCAGTATTTT.